This T cell receptor (beta chain) was sequenced during a study of beta chain features in type 1 diabetes. The wider study: Age and gender were similar between patients and healthy donors, as were cell yields. All samples together contributed 100 million to 120 million sorted cells for examination.

Every bit of the isolated RNA underwent reverse transcription, so sequencing read expressed TCRB transcripts. Profiled with immunoSEQ multiplex PCR; TCRdb holds only in-frame clones, not every one. The data show about 360,000 clones, around 12% seen once. Trimming stripped 0 bases from V and 4 bases from J, with 6 bases between. CDR3 length: 13 amino acids. Germline CDR1 is GTSNPN and CDR2 is SVGIG (reference sequence). This clone was seen more than once but under ten times. The antigen is unknown. Using CD45RO/CCR7/CD25/CD127/CD95/CD27, CD4+ naive, central memory, regulatory and stem cell-like memory cells were sorted. Broader study findings: Type 1 diabetes patients had TCRB CDR3s that were shorter (moderately but significantly so) in all four CD4+ subsets.

Sequencing was done on a sample of naive CD4+ T cells from blood. This clonotype originated in a woman under 30 with type 1 diabetes. This chain links TRBV30 with TRBJ2-2; D call uncertain. CDR3 in DNA: TGTGCCTGGAGTGTAACTGTCACCGGGGAGCTGTTTTTT. Translating gives CAWSVTVTGELFF.